The 24 T cell receptor beta chains given below trace back to one sample, sequenced in a study of T cells after yellow fever vaccination (dated by TCRdb to between 2018 and 2020). The sample's treatment or condition label, decoded: live attenuated yellow fever vaccine strain. The library was built by means of 5' RACE. The sequencing machine was an Illumina NovaSeq 6000. TCRdb redid the processing of the public reads, applying fastp at Q25 and MiXCR, and retained in-frame beta chains. CDR3 protein sequences are deduplicated, and each keeps its most common genes and DNA. The table for this sample lists roughly 350,000 distinct CDR3 sequences; roughly 4% of them were counted only once. The ten largest clones add up to approximately 23% of the sample. Sequenced here: PBMCs, sampled 5 days after the yellow fever booster vaccination. These receptors all come from a man aged 18 to 30 who received the YFV17D yellow fever vaccine.

This clonotype was detected a few times. V gene TRBV12-3 or TRBV12-4 combines with J gene TRBJ1-6; 8 bases fit TRBD1. The CDR3 totals 15 residues. The V and J ends lost 6 bases and 7 bases, in that order; junction bases with no gene match: 8. In nucleotides, the CDR3 is TGTGCCAGCAGCCGGCCAGGGGGCGGGAATTCACCCCTCCACTTT. It yields the protein CASSRPGGGNSPLHF.

A few counts support this clonotype. V gene TRBV6-2 or TRBV6-3 combines with J gene TRBJ1-5; 9 positions match TRBD1. The CDR3 contains 14 residues. Germline V gene sequence: CDR1 MNHEY, CDR2 SVGEGT. After removal of 6 bases from V and 7 bases from J, the junction contained 7 bases not matched to a gene. Here the CDR3 DNA reads TGTGCCAGCAGAAATACAGGGGGCGGACAGCCCCAGCATTTT. Protein: CASRNTGGGQPQHF.

In its sample, this clonotype was seen a few times. This chain connects TRBV20-1 to TRBJ2-7; weak D call: TRBD1 (6 bases). The V and J ends lost 6 bases and 0 bases respectively, with 15 bases between them. Germline CDR1 is DFQATT and CDR2 is SNEGSKA (reference sequence). The CDR3 runs 14 residues. The CDR3 DNA reads TGCAGTGCCACCCGGGACACCTACTCCTACGAGCAGTACTTC. Translated, it gives CSATRDTYSYEQYF.

This clonotype was found many times. The chain links TRBV7-9 to TRBJ2-5, with TRBD1 matching over 7 bases. The CDR3 extends over 13 amino acids. Germline CDR1 reads SEHNR; CDR2 reads FQNEAQ (reference sequence). V dropped 7 bases and J dropped 2; count of bases not matched to a gene: 4. The CDR3 bases are TGTGCCAGCACGGGACAGCTGCAAGAGACCCAGTACTTC. The encoded protein is CASTGQLQETQYF.

This clonotype was picked up a small number of times. J is TRBJ2-3 and V is TRBV10-3, with TRBD1 matching 7 bases. This CDR3 has 12 residues. Trimming at V came to 6 bases and at J to 4 bases, leaving 1 base not matched to a gene. Per germline, CDR1 ENHRY and CDR2 SYGVKD. CDR3: CAISTGADTQYF. The CDR3, as DNA: TGTGCCATCAGCACAGGGGCAGATACGCAGTATTTT.

This clonotype was detected only a few times. The chain carries TRBV7-2 and TRBJ2-1, with D maybe TRBD1 (5 bases). The CDR3 has 16 amino acids. Trimming took 4 bases from V and 5 from J, leaving 18 bases between them. The germline gives CDR1 SGHTA, CDR2 FQGNSA. The CDR3 reads CASSSGMARPNNEQFF. For the CDR3, the DNA is TGTGCCAGCAGCTCAGGGATGGCCAGACCCAACAATGAGCAGTTCTTC.

In its sample, this clonotype was seen many times. The chain recombines TRBV28 with TRBJ2-7, with D perhaps assigned TRBD1 or TRBD2 (6 bases each). Germline V gives CDR1 MDHEN, CDR2 SYDVKM. V was pared by 6 bases and J by 2 bases, with 14 bases between. This CDR3 has 14 residues. Here the CDR3 DNA reads TGTGCCAGCAGCTTCCGGGGGCGACCCTACGAGCAGTACGTC. Encoded protein: CASSFRGRPYEQYV.

The chain employs TRBV5-1 and TRBJ1-2; 7 bases are a match to TRBD1. Germline loops: CDR1 SGHRS, CDR2 YFSETQ. CDR3 length: 13 amino acids. J was trimmed by 6 bases and V by 5 bases; bases with no gene match: 7. CDR3 in amino acids: CASRLSGTDGYTF. In DNA form, the CDR3 reads TGCGCCAGCAGGTTGTCCGGGACAGATGGCTACACCTTC.

This clonotype was seen a handful of times. A read error may produce the germline difference seen at one junction end. The CDR3 region is CASSLAGRGLNIQYF. CDR3 in DNA: TGTGCCAGCAGTTTAGCGGGCAGGGGGCTTAACATTCAGTACTTC. V is TRBV7-8 and J is TRBJ2-4, with D tentatively TRBD1 (8 bases). The CDR3 has 15 residues. Germline CDR1 SGHVS, CDR2 FQNEAQ.

This sequence joins TRBV5-1 and TRBJ2-1; TRBD2 matches at 11 bases. The germline CDR1 and CDR2 sequences are SGHRS and YFSETQ. CDR3 length: 18 residues. Germline trimming cut 3 bases from V and 3 bases from J; bases unmatched to any gene: 11. The CDR3 reads CASSSSSGGRHYYNEQFF. CDR3 DNA: TGCGCCAGCAGCTCTTCTAGCGGGGGGCGTCACTACTACAATGAGCAGTTCTTC.

This clonotype was counted only a few times. The V call is TRBV12-3 or TRBV12-4, the J call TRBJ2-3; D not resolved. Trimming pared 4 bases from V and 4 bases from J, leaving 9 bases between. This CDR3 contains 13 residues. CDR3 bases: TGTGCCAGCAGTTGGAATAGCCCAGATACGCAGTATTTT. Translated, it gives CASSWNSPDTQYF.

The chain couples TRBV11-2 to TRBJ2-1, with TRBD2 as a possible D gene (8 bases). Trimming shortened V by 5 bases and J by 7 bases, and 18 bases separated the two germline ends. CDR3 size: 15 residues. Germline V lookup: CDR1 SGHAT, CDR2 FQNNGV. CDR3 sequence reads: CASSPGGGTRNEQFF. The CDR3 region has the DNA TGTGCCAGCAGCCCAGGGGGGGGGACTAGAAATGAGCAGTTCTTC.

This clonotype was seen repeatedly, ten times or more. The chain carries TRBV29-1 and TRBJ2-2, with D possibly matching TRBD2 (5 bases). The germline CDR1 and CDR2 sequences are SQVTM and ANQGSEA. V was trimmed by 5 bases and J by 0 bases, leaving 13 bases between them. CDR3 length: 15 amino acids. CDR3: CSVRSGLANTGELFF. As DNA, the CDR3 is TGCAGCGTTCGAAGCGGACTCGCGAACACCGGGGAGCTGTTTTTT.

The DNA for the CDR3 is TGTGCCAGCTCGGAGGGTAGCGGGGGCCGGTGGGAGACCCAGTACTTC. Encoded protein: CASSEGSGGRWETQYF. The chain recombines TRBV7-3 with TRBJ2-5, with 9 bases matching TRBD2. Per germline, CDR1 SGHTA and CDR2 FQGTGA. This CDR3 is built from 16 residues. Unmatched junction bases numbered 15, after V lost 8 bases and J lost 5 bases.

The chain recombines TRBV7-9 with TRBJ2-7; possibly TRBD1 for D (6 bases). CDR1 SEHNR and CDR2 FQNEAQ come from the germline V gene (reference sequence). V was shortened by 6 bases and J by 3 bases, with 21 bases between the two germline ends. This CDR3 is 16 amino acids long. The chain's CDR3 is CASSLPERGGNYEQYF. In nucleotides, the CDR3 is TGTGCCAGCAGTCTCCCGGAGAGAGGGGGAAACTACGAGCAGTACTTC.

In its sample, this clonotype was seen a few times. V gene TRBV5-4 combines with J gene TRBJ2-5; TRBD2 matches 10 bases. Trimming took 4 bases from V and 2 from J; bases not matched to a gene: 8. Looked up from germline, CDR1 is SGHNT and CDR2 is YYREEE (reference sequence). The CDR3 is 16 residues long. CDR3 sequence: CASSPLAGSGQETQYF. In DNA, the CDR3 is TGTGCCAGCAGCCCACTAGCGGGGTCGGGTCAAGAGACCCAGTACTTC.

This clonotype has at least ten counts. The V gene is TRBV6-2 or TRBV6-3, the J gene TRBJ2-5, with TRBD1 matching 9 bases. Per germline, CDR1 MNHEY and CDR2 SVGEGT. V was clipped by 6 bases and J by 2 bases; unmatched bases: 10. The CDR3 has 16 residues. CDR3 region: CASRATGGGLQETQYF. In DNA form, the CDR3 reads TGTGCCAGCAGGGCGACAGGGGGAGGTCTGCAAGAGACCCAGTACTTC.

The chain employs TRBV6-5 and TRBJ1-5; D call uncertain. The V end lost 8 bases, the J end lost 4 bases, and 6 bases lay between the germline ends. The CDR3 has 11 residues. CDR1 is MNHEY, CDR2 SVGAGI, per germline. The CDR3 DNA is TGTGCCAGCGGAAATAATCAGCCCCAGCATTTT. Translating gives CASGNNQPQHF.

At least ten counts were recorded for this clonotype. V gene TRBV7-9 combines with J gene TRBJ1-4; 8 bases agree with TRBD1. V dropped 5 bases and J dropped 8; count of bases not matched to a gene: 10. CDR3 length: 15 residues. Per germline, CDR1 SEHNR and CDR2 FQNEAQ (reference sequence). The CDR3 sequence: CASSPDRGGGEKLFF. The CDR3 DNA sequence: TGTGCCAGCAGCCCCGACAGGGGCGGAGGAGAAAAACTGTTTTTT.

This clonotype was picked up a small number of times. V is TRBV9 and J is TRBJ2-1, with 8 positions matching TRBD2. In germline, CDR1 is SGDLS, CDR2 YYNGEE. V was pared by 0 bases and J by 0 bases, with 5 bases of the junction left unmatched. The CDR3 loop spans 17 amino acids. CDR3 DNA sequence: TGTGCCAGCAGCGTAGCTACAGGGACTAGCTCCTACAATGAGCAGTTCTTC. Protein sequence: CASSVATGTSSYNEQFF.

In its sample, this clonotype was seen many times. This chain links TRBV5-1 with TRBJ2-3; TRBD2 agrees at 8 bases. The germline CDR1 and CDR2 sequences are SGHRS and YFSETQ. The CDR3 spans 15 residues. V dropped 4 bases and J dropped 6; count of bases not matched to a gene: 10. The CDR3 region has the DNA TGCGCCAGCAGCCTCCCCGGGGGGGCCCCCGATACGCAGTATTTT. Translation: CASSLPGGAPDTQYF.

This clonotype was observed a few times. The gene calls are TRBV7-2 and TRBJ1-5, with D uncertain. V lost 5 bases, J lost 1 base, and 9 bases lay in between. Germline loops: CDR1 SGHTA, CDR2 FQGNSA. The CDR3 is 14 amino acids. DNA of the CDR3: TGTGCCAGCAGCGGACCGCTCAGCAATCAGCCCCAGCATTTT. Translated: CASSGPLSNQPQHF.

This clonotype came up many times. The rearrangement joins TRBV5-1 to TRBJ2-7; 7 bases are a match to TRBD1. Germline lookup yields CDR1 SGHRS and CDR2 YFSETQ. After removal of 3 bases from V and 0 bases from J, the junction contained 0 bases not matched to a gene. The CDR3 sequence is 13 residues long. CDR3 protein: CASSWDSSYEQYF. The CDR3 region has the DNA TGCGCCAGCAGCTGGGACAGCTCCTACGAGCAGTACTTC.

This clonotype was observed a few times. The chain is built from TRBV27 and TRBJ2-3; 13 nucleotides line up with TRBD2. Per germline, CDR1 MNHEY and CDR2 SMNVEV (reference sequence). The CDR3 is 15 amino acids. The V and J ends lost 3 bases and 8 bases, in that order; junction bases with no gene match: 5. The CDR3 DNA follows: TGTGCCAGCAGTTTGGGACTAGCGGGGATCGGTACGCAGTATTTT. Translating gives CASSLGLAGIGTQYF.